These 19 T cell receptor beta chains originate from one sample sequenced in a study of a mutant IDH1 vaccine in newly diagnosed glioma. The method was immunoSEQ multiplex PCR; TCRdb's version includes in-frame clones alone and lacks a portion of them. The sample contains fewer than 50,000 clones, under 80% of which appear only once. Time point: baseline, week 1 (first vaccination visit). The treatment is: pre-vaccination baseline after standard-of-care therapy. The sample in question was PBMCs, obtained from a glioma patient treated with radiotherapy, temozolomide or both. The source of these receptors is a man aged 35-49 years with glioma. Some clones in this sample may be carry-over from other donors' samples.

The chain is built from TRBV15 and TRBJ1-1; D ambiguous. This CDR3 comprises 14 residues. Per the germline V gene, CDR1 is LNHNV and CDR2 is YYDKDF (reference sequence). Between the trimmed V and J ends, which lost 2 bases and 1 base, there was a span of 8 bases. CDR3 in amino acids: CATSRSRRNTEAFF. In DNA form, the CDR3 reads TGTGCCACCAGCAGATCCAGGAGGAACACTGAAGCTTTCTTT.

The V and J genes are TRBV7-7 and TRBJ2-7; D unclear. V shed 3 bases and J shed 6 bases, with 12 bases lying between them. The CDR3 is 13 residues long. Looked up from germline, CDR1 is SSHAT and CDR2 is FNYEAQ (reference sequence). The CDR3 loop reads CASSFRVEGEQYF. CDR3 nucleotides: TGTGCCAGCAGCTTCCGGGTAGAAGGCGAGCAGTACTTC.

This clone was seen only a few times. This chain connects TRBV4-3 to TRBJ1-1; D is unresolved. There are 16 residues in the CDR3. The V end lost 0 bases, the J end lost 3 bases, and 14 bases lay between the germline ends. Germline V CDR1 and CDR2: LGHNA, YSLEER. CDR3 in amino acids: CASSQDPRRTDTEAFF. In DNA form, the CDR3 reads TGCGCCAGCAGCCAAGACCCGCGGAGGACGGACACTGAAGCTTTCTTT.

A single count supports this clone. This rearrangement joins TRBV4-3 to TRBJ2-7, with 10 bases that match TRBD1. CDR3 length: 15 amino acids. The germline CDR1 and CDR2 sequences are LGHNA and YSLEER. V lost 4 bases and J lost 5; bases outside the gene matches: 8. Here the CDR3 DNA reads TGCGCCAGCAGCCGAGCTTGGGACAGGGGCCACGAGCAGTACTTC. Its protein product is CASSRAWDRGHEQYF.

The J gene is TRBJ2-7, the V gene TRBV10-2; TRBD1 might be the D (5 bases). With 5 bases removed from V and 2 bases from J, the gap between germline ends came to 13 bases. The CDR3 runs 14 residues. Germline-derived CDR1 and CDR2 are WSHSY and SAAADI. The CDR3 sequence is CASSFSGQTYEQYF. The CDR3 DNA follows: TGCGCCAGCAGTTTCTCCGGACAAACCTACGAGCAGTACTTC.

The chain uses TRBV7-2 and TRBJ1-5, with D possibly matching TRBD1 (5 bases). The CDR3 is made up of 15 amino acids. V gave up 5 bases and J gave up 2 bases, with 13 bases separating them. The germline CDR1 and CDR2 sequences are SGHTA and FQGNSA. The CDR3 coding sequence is TGTGCCAGCAGCAATCACGGGGGTGGCAATCAGCCCCAGCATTTT. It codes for CASSNHGGGNQPQHF.

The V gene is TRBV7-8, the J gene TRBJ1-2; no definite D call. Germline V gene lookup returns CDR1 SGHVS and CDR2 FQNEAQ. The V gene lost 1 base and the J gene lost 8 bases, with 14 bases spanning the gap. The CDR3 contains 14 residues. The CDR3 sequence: CASSLVLDQGGYTF. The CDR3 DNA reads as TGTGCCAGCAGCTTAGTTCTGGACCAAGGAGGCTACACCTTC. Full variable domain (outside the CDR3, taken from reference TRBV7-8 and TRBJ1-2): GAGVSQSPRYKVAKRGQDVALRCDPISGHVSLFWYQQALGQGPEFLTYFQNEAQLDKSGLPSDRFFAERPEGSVSTLKIQRTQQEDSAVYLCASSLVLDQGGYTFGSGTRLTVV.

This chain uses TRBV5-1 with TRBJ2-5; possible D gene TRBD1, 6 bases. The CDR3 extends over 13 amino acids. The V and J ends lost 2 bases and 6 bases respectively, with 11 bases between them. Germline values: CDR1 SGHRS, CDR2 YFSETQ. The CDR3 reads CASSLEGGKTQYF. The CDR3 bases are TGCGCCAGCAGCTTAGAAGGGGGTAAGACCCAGTACTTC.

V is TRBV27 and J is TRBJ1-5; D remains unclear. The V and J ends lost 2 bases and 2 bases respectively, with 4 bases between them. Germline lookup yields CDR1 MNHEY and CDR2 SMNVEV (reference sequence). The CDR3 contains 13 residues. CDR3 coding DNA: TGTGCCAGCAGTTTAAACGGCAATCAGCCCCAGCATTTT. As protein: CASSLNGNQPQHF.

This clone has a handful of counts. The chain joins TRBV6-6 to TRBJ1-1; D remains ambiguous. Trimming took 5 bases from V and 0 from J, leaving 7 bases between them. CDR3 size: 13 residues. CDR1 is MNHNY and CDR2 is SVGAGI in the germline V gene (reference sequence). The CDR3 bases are TGTGCCAGCAGTATAACTGTGAACACTGAAGCTTTCTTT. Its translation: CASSITVNTEAFF.

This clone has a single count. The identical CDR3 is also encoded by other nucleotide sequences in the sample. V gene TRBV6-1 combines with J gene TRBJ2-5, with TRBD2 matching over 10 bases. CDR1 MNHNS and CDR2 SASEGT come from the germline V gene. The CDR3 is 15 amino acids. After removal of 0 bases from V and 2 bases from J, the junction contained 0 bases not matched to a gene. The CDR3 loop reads CASSEASGGQETQYF. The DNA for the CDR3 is TGTGCCAGCAGTGAAGCTAGCGGGGGGCAAGAGACCCAGTACTTC.

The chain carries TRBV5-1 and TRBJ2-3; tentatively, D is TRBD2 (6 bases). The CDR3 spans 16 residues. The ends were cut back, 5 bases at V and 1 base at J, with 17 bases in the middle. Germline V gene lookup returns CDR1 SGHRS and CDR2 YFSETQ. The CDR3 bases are TGCGCCAGCAGTCCGGGGCGGGGCAGTGGCACAGATACGCAGTATTTT. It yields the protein CASSPGRGSGTDTQYF.

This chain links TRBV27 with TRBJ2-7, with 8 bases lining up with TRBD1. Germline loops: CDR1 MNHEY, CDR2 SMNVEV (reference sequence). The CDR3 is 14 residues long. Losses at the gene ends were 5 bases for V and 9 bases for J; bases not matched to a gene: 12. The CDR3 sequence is CASSLHWTGTGQYF. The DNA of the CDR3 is TGTGCCAGCAGTCTCCACTGGACAGGGACCGGGCAGTACTTC.

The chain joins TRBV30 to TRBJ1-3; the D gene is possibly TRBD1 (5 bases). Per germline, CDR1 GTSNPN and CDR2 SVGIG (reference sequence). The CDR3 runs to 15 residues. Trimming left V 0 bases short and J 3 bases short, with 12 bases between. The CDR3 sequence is CAWSVAAGGGNTIYF. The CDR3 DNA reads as TGTGCCTGGAGTGTGGCTGCGGGGGGTGGAAACACCATATATTTT.

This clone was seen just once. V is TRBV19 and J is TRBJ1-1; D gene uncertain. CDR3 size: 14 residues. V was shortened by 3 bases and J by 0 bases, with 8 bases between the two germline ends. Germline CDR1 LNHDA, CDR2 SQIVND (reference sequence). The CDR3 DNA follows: TGTGCCAGTAGTATTGGGCCCCTGAACACTGAAGCTTTCTTT. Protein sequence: CASSIGPLNTEAFF.

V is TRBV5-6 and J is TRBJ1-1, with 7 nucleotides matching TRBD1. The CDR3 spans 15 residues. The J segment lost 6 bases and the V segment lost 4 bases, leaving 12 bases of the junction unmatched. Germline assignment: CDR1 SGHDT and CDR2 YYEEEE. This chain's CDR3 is CASSARRQGLAEAFF. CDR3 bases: TGTGCCAGCAGCGCGCGTCGACAGGGATTGGCTGAAGCTTTCTTT.

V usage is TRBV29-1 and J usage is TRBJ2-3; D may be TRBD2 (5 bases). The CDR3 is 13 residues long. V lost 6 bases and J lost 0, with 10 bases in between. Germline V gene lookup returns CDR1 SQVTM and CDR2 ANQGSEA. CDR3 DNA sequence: TGCAGCGTAAGGGAGCCTAGCACAGATACGCAGTATTTT. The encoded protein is CSVREPSTDTQYF.

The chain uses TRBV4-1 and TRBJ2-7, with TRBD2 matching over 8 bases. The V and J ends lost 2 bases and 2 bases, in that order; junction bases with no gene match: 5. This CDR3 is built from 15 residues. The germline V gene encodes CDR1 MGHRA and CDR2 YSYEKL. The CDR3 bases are TGCGCCAGCAGCCAAATCGCGGGGGGTCCCTACGAGCAGTACTTC. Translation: CASSQIAGGPYEQYF.

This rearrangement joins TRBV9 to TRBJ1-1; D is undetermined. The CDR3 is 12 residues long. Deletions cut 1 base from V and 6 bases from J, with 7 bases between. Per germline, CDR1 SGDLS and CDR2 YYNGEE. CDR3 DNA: TGTGCCAGCAGCGTAAATGGCGCTGAAGCTTTCTTT. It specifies CASSVNGAEAFF.